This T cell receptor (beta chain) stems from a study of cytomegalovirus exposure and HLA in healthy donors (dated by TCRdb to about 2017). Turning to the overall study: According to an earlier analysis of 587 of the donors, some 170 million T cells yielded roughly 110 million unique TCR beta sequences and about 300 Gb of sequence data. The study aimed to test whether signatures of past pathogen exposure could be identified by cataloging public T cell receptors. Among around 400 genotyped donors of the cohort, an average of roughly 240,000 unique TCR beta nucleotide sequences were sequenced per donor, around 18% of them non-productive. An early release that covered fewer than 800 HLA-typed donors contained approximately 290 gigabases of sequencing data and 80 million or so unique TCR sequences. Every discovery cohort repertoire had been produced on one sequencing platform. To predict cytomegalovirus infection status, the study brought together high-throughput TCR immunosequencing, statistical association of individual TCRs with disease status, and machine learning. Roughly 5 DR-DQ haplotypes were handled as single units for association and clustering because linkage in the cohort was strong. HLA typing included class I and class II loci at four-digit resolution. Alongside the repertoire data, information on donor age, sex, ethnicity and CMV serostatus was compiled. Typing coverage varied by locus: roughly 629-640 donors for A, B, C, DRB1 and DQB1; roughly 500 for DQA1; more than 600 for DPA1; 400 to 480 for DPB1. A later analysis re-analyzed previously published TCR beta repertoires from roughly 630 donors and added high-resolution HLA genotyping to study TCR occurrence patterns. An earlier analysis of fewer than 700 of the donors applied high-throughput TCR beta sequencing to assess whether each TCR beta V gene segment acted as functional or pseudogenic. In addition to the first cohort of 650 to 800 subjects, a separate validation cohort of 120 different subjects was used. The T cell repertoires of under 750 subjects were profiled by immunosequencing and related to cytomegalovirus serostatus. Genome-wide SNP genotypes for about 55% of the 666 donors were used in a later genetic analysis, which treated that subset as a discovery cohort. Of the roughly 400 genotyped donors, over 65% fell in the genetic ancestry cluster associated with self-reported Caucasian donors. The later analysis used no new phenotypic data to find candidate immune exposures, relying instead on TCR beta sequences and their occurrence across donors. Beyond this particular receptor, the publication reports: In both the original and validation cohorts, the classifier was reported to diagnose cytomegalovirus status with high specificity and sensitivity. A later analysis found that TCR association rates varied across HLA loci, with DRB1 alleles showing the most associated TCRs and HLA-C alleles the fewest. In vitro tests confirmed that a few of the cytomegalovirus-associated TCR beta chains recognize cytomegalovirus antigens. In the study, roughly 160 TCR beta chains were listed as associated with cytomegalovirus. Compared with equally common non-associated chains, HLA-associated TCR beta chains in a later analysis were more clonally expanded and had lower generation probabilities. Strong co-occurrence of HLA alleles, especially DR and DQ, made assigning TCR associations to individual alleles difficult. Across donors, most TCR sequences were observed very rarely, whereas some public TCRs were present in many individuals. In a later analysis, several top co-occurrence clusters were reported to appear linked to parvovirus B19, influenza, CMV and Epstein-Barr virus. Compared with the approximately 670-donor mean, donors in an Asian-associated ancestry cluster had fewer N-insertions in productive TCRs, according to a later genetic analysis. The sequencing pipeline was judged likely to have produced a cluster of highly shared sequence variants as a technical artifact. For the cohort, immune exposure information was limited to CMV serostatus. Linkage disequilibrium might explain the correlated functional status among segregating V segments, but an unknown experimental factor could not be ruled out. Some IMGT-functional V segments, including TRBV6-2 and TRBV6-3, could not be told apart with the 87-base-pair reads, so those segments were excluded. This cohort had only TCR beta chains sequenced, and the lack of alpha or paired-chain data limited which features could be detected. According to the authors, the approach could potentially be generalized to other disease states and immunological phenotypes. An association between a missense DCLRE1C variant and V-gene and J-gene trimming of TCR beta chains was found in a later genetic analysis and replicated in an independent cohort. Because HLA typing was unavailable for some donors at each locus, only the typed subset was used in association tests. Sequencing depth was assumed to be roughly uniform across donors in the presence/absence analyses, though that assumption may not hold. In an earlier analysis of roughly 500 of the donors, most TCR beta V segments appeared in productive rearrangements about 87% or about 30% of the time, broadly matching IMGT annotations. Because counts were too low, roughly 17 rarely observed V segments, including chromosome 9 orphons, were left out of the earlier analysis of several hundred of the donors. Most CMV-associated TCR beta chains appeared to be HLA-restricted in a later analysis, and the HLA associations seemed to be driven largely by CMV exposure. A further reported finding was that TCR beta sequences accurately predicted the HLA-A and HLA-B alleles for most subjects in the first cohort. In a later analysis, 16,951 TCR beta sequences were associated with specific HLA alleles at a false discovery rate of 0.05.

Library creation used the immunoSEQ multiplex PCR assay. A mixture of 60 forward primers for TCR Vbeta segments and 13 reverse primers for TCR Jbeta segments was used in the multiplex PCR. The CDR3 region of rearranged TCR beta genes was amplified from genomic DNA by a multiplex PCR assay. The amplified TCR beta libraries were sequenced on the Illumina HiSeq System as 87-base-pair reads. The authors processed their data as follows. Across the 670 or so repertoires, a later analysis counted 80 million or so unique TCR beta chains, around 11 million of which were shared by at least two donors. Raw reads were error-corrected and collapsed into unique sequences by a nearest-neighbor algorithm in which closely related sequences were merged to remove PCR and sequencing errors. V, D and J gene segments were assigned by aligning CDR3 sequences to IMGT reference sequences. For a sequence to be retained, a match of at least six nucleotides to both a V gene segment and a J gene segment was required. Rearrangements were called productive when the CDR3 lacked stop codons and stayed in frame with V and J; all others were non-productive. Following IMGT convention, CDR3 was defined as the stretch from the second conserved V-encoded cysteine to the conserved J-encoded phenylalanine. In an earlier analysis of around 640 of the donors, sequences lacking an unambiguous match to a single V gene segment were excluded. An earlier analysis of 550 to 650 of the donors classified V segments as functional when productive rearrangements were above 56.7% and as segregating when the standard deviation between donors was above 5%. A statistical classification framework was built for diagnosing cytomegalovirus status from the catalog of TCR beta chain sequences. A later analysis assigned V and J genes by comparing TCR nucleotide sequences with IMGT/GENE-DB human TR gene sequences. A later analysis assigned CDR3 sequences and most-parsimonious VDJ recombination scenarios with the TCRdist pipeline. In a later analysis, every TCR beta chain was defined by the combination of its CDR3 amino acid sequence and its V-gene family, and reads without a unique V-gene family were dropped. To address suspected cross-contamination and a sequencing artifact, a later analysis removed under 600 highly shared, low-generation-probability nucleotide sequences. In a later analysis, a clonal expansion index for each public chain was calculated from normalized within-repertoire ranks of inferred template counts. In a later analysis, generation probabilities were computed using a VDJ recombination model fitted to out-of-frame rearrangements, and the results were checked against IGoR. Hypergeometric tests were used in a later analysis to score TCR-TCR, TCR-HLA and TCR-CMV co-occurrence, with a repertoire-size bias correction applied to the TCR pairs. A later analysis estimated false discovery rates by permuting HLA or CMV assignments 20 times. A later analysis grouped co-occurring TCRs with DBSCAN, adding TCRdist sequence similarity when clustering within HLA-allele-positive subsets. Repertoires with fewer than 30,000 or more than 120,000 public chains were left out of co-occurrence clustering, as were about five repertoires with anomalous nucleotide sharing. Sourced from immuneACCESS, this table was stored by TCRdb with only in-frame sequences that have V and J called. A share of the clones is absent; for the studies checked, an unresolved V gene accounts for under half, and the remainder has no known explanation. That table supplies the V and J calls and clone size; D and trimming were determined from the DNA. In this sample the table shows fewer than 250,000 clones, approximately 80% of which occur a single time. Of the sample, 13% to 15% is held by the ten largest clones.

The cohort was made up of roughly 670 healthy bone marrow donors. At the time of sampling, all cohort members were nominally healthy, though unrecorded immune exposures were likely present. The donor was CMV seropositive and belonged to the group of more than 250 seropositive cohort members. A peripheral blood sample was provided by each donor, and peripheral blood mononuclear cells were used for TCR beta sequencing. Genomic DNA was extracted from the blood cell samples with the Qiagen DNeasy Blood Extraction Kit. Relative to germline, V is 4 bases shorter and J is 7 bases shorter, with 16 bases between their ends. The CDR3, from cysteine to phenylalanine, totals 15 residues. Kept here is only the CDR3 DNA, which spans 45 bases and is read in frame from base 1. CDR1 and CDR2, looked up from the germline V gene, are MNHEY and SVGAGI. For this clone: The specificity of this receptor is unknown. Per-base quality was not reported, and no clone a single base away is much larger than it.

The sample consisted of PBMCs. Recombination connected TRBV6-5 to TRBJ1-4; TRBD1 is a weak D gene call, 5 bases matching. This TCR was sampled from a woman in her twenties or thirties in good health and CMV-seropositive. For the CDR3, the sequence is CASSSGRRGGEKLFF. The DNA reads TGTGCCAGCAGTTCGGGCCGCCGGGGGGGTGAAAAACTGTTTTTT.